The 9 T cell receptor beta chains given below trace back to one sample, sequenced in a study of regulatory T cells in long-lasting Graves disease. Both iRepertoire HTBI primers and Arm-PCR of CDR3 regions were used to build the TCR beta libraries. TCRdb used MiXCR to reprocess the multiplex PCR reads, holding one entry per CDR3 protein. The data show more than 300,000 distinct CDR3 sequences, approximately 23% seen once. Documented time point: persistent/refractory GD, antithyroid drugs over 5 years with positive TRAb. RNA from PBMCs was the source of the TCR library. The sample in question was peripheral blood mononuclear cells (PBMCs), obtained when the disease was refractory, from a patient treated with antithyroid drugs. Source of these receptors: a woman aged 40 to 49 with Graves disease.

J is TRBJ2-1 and V is TRBV2; D unclear. V shed 2 bases and J shed 0 bases, with 11 bases lying between them. The CDR3 length is 16 residues. The germline V gene encodes CDR1 SNHLY and CDR2 FYNNEI. Here the CDR3 reads CASSESRLSSYNEQFF. The CDR3 nucleotides read TGTGCCAGCAGTGAATCGCGACTCAGCTCCTACAATGAGCAGTTCTTC.

This sequence joins TRBV3-1 and TRBJ2-5; weak D call: TRBD2 (5 bases). The CDR3 runs 15 residues. Deletions cut 2 bases from V and 0 bases from J, with 10 bases between. The germline V gene has CDR1 LGHDT and CDR2 YNNKEL (reference sequence). The CDR3 protein is CASSQRGVNQETQYF. CDR3 sequence (DNA): TGTGCCAGCAGCCAACGGGGTGTGAACCAAGAGACCCAGTACTTC.

This clonotype has a handful of counts. This chain joins TRBV5-1 and TRBJ2-7; either TRBD1 or TRBD2 may supply D (5 bases each). Germline CDR1 is SGHRS and CDR2 is YFSETQ. The CDR3 is made up of 13 amino acids. V was pared by 0 bases and J by 4 bases, with 8 bases between. The CDR3 is CASSLDWGYEQYF. The CDR3 nucleotides read TGCGCCAGCAGCTTGGACTGGGGGTACGAGCAGTACTTC.

In this sample, this clonotype turned up many times. This chain connects TRBV11-2 to TRBJ2-3; 14 bases agree with TRBD2. Germline CDR1 is SGHAT and CDR2 is FQNNGV. Trimming removed 5 bases from V and 3 bases from J; junction bases left unmatched: 4. The CDR3 extends over 16 amino acids. CDR3 in amino acids: CASSPGTSGRTDTQYF. CDR3 bases: TGTGCCAGCAGCCCAGGGACTAGCGGGAGAACAGATACGCAGTATTTT.

This clonotype has a count of ten or more. The chain links TRBV6-5 to TRBJ1-6, with D uncertain. Germline CDR1 is MNHEY and CDR2 is SVGAGI. The CDR3 spans 16 residues. Trimming shortened V by 3 bases and J by 0 bases, and 9 bases separated the two germline ends. CDR3 coding DNA: TGTGCCAGCAGTTATTTTTTTGGCTCCTATAATTCACCCCTCCACTTT. The encoded protein is CASSYFFGSYNSPLHF.

A few counts support this clonotype. This chain links TRBV4-1 with TRBJ2-5; no firm D call. The germline V and J ends were trimmed by 0 bases and 1 base, with 12 bases remaining between them. CDR1 is MGHRA and CDR2 is YSYEKL in the germline V gene. CDR3 length equals 16 residues. Here the CDR3 reads CASSQDSSAVQETQYF. CDR3 in DNA: TGCGCCAGCAGCCAAGATTCATCAGCCGTCCAAGAGACCCAGTACTTC.

The CDR3 nucleotides are TGTGCCAGTAGTCGGAGTGTCAGCACCGGGGAGCTGTTTTTT. Translating gives CASSRSVSTGELFF. The chain joins TRBV6-1 to TRBJ2-2; D remains unclear. The V and J ends lost 9 bases and 4 bases respectively, with 15 bases between them. The CDR3 extends over 14 amino acids. Looked up from germline, CDR1 is MNHNS and CDR2 is SASEGT.

This clonotype has a count of ten or more. J is TRBJ1-2 and V is TRBV28, with D possibly TRBD1 on 5 matching bases. This CDR3 is 13 amino acids long. Germline V lookup: CDR1 MDHEN, CDR2 SYDVKM. V was trimmed by 6 bases and J by 2 bases, leaving 10 bases between them. The CDR3 DNA is TGTGCCAGCAGCCTATGGGGGAACTATGGCTACACCTTC. Residues: CASSLWGNYGYTF.

This clonotype was seen a handful of times. CDR3 loop: CASSLGGHIQYF. The DNA of the CDR3 is TGTGCCAGCAGCTTGGGGGGGCACATTCAGTACTTC. The chain uses TRBV7-9 and TRBJ2-4; D perhaps matches TRBD2 (7 bases). CDR3 length: 12 amino acids. CDR1 is SEHNR and CDR2 is FQNEAQ in the germline V gene (reference sequence). Trimming removed 3 bases at V and 8 bases at J, with 8 bases between.